This T cell receptor beta chain emerged from a study of T-cell memory formation after mild COVID-19. Study-wide results and limits: Clones shrinking from day 15 to 85 showed even CD4/CD8 mixes; later expanders tilted CD4+. Certain responding clones were present in pre-infection memory, suggesting participation of cross-reactive memory.

V lost 5 bases, J lost 2 bases, and 3 bases stayed unmatched. Germline loops: CDR1 SGHVS, CDR2 FNYEAQ. This CDR3 has 15 residues. This clonotype was recorded many times. Its target is not known. Barcoded TCR alpha and TCR beta cDNA libraries with UMIs came from 5'RACE using constant-segment primers. TCRdb re-derived calls from the 5' RACE reads in MiXCR, one entry per CDR3 protein. The sample holds approximately 500,000 distinct CDR3 sequences, approximately 25% seen once. The origin of this receptor is an adult woman who had mild COVID-19 (a few samples of this study predate the infection). Cell type and time point are not known. The chain links TRBV7-6 to TRBJ2-7; TRBD2 agrees at 13 bases. The specimen sequenced was PBMCs or a T cell subset sorted from them (not recorded which). The CDR3 region is CASSPGLAGTYEQYF. For the CDR3, the DNA is TGTGCCAGCAGCCCGGGACTAGCGGGGACCTACGAGCAGTACTTC.